A selection of T cell receptor beta chains follows, all from one sample in a study of vaccination and CD4 T cells after COVID-19. TCRdb itself ran the PCR reads through MiXCR, one entry per CDR3 protein. The repertoire holds about 19,000 distinct CDR3 sequences, around 55% seen once, with approximately 7.5% in the top ten. For these receptors, no antigen is known. The sample taken for sequencing was CD4+ T cells from blood, cultured in vitro. These receptors were obtained from a human donor who had recovered from COVID-19. Each CDR3 is given with its conserved first and last residue. Fields, in order: J gene, V gene, D gene, CDR3 DNA, CDR3 protein. The D gene is left open where the match is weak.

>TRBJ1-1|TRBV7-3|TRBD1
TGTGCCAGCAGCTCATCCGGGGGGACAGCGAGCACTGAAGCTTTCTTT
CASSSSGGTASTEAFF
>TRBJ2-7|TRBV21-1|NA
TGTGCCAGCAGCACCCGACACTCCTACGAGCAGTACTTC
CASSTRHSYEQYF
>TRBJ1-2|TRBV6-1|TRBD1
TGTGCCAGCGGCCAGGGACAGGGGGCGGACTATGGCTACACCTTC
CASGQGQGADYGYTF
>TRBJ2-7|TRBV7-3|TRBD2
TGTGCCAGCAGCTTATGGCGGGAGCCGATCTACGAGCAGTACTTC
CASSLWREPIYEQYF
>TRBJ2-3|TRBV9|TRBD2
TGTGCCAGCAGCGGAGAACTAGCGGGAGGCCCAGATACGCAGTATTTT
CASSGELAGGPDTQYF
>TRBJ2-2|TRBV5-4|TRBD2
TGTGCCAGCAGCTCATCGACTAGCGGCCATACCACCGGGGAGCTGTTTTTT
CASSSSTSGHTTGELFF
>TRBJ1-5|TRBV19|NA
TGTGCCACTAGAGGACATATTAATCAGCCCCAGCATTTT
CATRGHINQPQHF
>TRBJ2-7|TRBV6-5|NA
TGTGCCAGCAGTTATAGGGCAGGGAATGGCGAGCAGTACTTC
CASSYRAGNGEQYF
>TRBJ2-1|TRBV10-1|TRBD1
TGCGCCAGCAGTGAGTCGACAGGGGCGAAGGATGAGCAGTTCTTC
CASSESTGAKDEQFF
>TRBJ1-1|TRBV7-9|NA
TGTGCCAGCAGTGATGTGTGGACTGAAGCTTTCTTT
CASSDVWTEAFF